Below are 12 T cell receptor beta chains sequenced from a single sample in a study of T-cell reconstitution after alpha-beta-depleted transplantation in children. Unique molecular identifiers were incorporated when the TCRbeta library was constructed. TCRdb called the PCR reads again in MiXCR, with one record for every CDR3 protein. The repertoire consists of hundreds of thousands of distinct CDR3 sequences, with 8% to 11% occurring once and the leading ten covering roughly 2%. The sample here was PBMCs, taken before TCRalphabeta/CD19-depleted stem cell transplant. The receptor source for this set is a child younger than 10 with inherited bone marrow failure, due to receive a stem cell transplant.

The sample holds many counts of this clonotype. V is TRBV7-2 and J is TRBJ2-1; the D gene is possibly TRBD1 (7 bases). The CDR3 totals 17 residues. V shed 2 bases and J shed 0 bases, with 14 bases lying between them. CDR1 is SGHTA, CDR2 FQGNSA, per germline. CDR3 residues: CASSLSPGGSSYNEQFF. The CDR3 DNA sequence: TGTGCCAGCAGCTTATCGCCAGGGGGGAGCTCCTACAATGAGCAGTTCTTC.

CDR3 DNA sequence: TGTGCCAGCAGCTTAGCCATCCCTGGGGCCAACGTCCTGACTTTC. Translation: CASSLAIPGANVLTF. The chain has TRBV13 and TRBJ2-6; D unclear. Germline V gene data show CDR1 as PRHDT and CDR2 as FYEKMQ (reference sequence). V dropped 1 base and J dropped 2 bases, with 6 bases sitting between them. The length of the CDR3 is 15 residues.

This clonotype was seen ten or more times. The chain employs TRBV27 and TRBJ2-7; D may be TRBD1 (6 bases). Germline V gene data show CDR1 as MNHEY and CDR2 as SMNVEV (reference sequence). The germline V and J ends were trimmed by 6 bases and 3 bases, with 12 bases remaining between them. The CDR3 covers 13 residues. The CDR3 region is CASRDSFLYEQYF. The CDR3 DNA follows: TGTGCCAGCAGGGACAGTTTCCTCTACGAGCAGTACTTC.

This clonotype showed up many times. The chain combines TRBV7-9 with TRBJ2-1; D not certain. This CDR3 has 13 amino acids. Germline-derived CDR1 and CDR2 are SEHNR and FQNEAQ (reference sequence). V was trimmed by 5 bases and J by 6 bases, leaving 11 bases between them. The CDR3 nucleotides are TGTGCCAGCAGCCAGACGCCGGGCAATGAGCAGTTCTTC. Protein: CASSQTPGNEQFF.

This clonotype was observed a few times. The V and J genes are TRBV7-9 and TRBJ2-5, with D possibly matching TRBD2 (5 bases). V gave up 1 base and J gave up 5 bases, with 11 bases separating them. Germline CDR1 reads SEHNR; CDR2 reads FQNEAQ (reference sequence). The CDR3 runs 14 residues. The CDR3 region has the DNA TGTGCCAGCAGCTTAGAGAGGGCCTGGGAGACCCAGTACTTC. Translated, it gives CASSLERAWETQYF.

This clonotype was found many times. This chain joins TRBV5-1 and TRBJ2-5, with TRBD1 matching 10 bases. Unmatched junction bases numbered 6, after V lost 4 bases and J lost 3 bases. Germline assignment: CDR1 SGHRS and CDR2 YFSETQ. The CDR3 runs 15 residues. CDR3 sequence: CASSPRTGGKETQYF. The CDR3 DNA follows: TGCGCCAGCAGCCCAAGGACAGGGGGTAAAGAGACCCAGTACTTC.

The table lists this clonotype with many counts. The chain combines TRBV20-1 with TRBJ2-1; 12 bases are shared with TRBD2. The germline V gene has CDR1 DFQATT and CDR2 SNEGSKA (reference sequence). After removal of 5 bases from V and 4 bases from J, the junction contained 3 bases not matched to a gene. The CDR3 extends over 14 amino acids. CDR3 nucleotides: TGCAGTGCTCAACTAGCGGGAGGATACAATGAGCAGTTCTTC. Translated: CSAQLAGGYNEQFF.

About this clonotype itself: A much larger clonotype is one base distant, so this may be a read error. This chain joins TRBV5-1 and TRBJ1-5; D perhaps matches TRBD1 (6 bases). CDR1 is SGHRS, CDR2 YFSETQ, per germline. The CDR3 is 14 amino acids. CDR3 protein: CASSLQGFDQHQHF. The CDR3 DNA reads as TGCGCCAGCAGCTTGCAGGGGTTCGATCAGCACCAGCATTTT. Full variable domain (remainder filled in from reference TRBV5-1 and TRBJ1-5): KAGVTQTPRYLIKTRGQQVTLSCSPISGHRSVSWYQQTPGQGLQFLFEYFSETQRNKGNFPGRFSGRQFSNSRSEMNVSTLELGDSALYLCASSLQGFDQHQHFGDGTRLSIL.

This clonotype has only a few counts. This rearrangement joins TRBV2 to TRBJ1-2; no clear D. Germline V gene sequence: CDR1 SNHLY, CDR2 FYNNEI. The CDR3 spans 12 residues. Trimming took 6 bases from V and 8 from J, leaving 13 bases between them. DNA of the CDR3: TGTGCCAGCAGCTGGACTCTCGGGGGCTACACCTTC. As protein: CASSWTLGGYTF.

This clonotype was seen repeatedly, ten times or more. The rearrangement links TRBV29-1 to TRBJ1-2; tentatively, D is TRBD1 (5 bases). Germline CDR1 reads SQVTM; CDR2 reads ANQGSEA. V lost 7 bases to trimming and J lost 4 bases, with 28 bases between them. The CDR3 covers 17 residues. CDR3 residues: CSAIGAGITGFRYGYTF. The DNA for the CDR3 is TGCAGCGCCATCGGGGCAGGAATAACGGGCTTTCGCTATGGCTACACCTTC.

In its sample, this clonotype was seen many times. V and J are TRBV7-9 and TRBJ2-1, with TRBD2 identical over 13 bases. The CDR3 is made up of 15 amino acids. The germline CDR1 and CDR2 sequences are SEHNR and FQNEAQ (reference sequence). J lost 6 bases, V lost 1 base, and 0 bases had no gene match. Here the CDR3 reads CASSLGTSGGNEQFF. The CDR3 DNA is TGTGCCAGCAGCTTAGGGACTAGCGGGGGCAATGAGCAGTTCTTC.

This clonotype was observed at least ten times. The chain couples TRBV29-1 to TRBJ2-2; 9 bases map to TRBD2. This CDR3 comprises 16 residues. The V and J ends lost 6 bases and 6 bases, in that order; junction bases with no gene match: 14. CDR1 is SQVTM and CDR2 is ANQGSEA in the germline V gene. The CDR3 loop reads CSVGGWREGLAGELFF. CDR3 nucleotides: TGCAGCGTGGGGGGGTGGCGGGAGGGCCTGGCCGGGGAGCTGTTTTTT.